The clone carrying this T cell receptor (beta chain) appeared a few times. Antigen unknown. By 5'RACE template switching, TCR cDNA was produced, with a universal primer site and UMIs added in the process. TCRdb reprocessed the 5' RACE reads with MiXCR, giving one entry per CDR3 protein. The profile shows under 200,000 distinct CDR3 sequences, 11% of them singletons. These data belong to a study of T cells after yellow fever vaccination. Whole-study findings and limits: The study found a weaker secondary response that peaked faster, day 5 versus 15. The appearance of a small share of clonotypes in both CD4 and CD8 compartments was observed.

The CDR3 has 16 residues. The source of this sequence is a man between 18 and 29 years old who received the YFV17D yellow fever vaccine. Sequencing was performed on CD8+ T cells sorted from PBMCs, taken 15 days after the yellow fever booster vaccination. V is TRBV21-1 and J is TRBJ2-2; the D call TRBD1 from the table was never checked on the DNA. TRBV21-1 is classified as a pseudogene. The CDR3 DNA reads as TGTGCCAGCAGCTTTTCAGGGGAGTTAGTCACCGGGGAGCTGTTTTTT. Residues: CASSFSGELVTGELFF.